Listed below are T cell receptor beta chains from one sample, sequenced in a study of neurological immune-mediated disorders. TCRdb reprocessed the 5' RACE reads via MiXCR and lists one record per CDR3 protein. The sample shows 27,000 or so distinct CDR3 sequences, about 21% of them seen only once. Sequenced: PBMCs. The receptors originated from an older woman in good health. The CDR3 runs from the conserved cysteine through the conserved F or W.

CDR3: CASSLTLTGDEQYF; J: TRBJ2-7; V: TRBV27
CDR3: CASSQEGFSYGYTF; J: TRBJ1-2; V: TRBV4-2
CDR3: CSVGPGVNQPQHF; J: TRBJ1-5; V: TRBV29-1
CDR3: CASSTPGARTDTQYF; J: TRBJ2-3; V: TRBV7-2
CDR3: CASSLDEAYSNQPQHF; J: TRBJ1-5; V: TRBV7-8
CDR3: CASSLLSGNPYEQYF; J: TRBJ2-7; V: TRBV5-1
CDR3: CASSLATGGSYEQYF; J: TRBJ2-7; V: TRBV7-9
CDR3: CASSYPGHSSSGANVLTF; J: TRBJ2-6; V: TRBV7-9
CDR3: CASFPRVATDTQYF; J: TRBJ2-3; V: TRBV7-8
CDR3: CAISAAAGGGDEQFF; J: TRBJ2-1; V: TRBV10-3
CDR3: CSARDHTSGRYNEQFF; J: TRBJ2-1; V: TRBV20-1
CDR3: CASSGAGVRDTQYF; J: TRBJ2-3; V: TRBV5-1
CDR3: CSVEFGGNEQFF; J: TRBJ2-1; V: TRBV29-1
CDR3: CSARLGQGTGVEQYF; J: TRBJ2-7; V: TRBV20-1
CDR3: CSARASGTGAGNTIYF; J: TRBJ1-3; V: TRBV20-1
CDR3: CATSSSSPGTSRTYEQYF; J: TRBJ2-7; V: TRBV15
CDR3: CASSLAGGNTIYF; J: TRBJ1-3; V: TRBV5-1
CDR3: CASSRPGQGASGELFF; J: TRBJ2-2; V: TRBV5-6
CDR3: CASTQGLAADTQYF; J: TRBJ2-3; V: TRBV5-1
CDR3: CASSLDAGSSGNTIYF; J: TRBJ1-3; V: TRBV7-9
CDR3: CASSRYRQMARTEAFF; J: TRBJ1-1; V: TRBV4-1
CDR3: CASSYGLALSSYEQYF; J: TRBJ2-7; V: TRBV6-5
CDR3: CSVENRGDMDTQYF; J: TRBJ2-3; V: TRBV29-1
CDR3: CASSLVRDYGYTF; J: TRBJ1-2; V: TRBV7-2
CDR3: CASSLAPGRSGANVLTF; J: TRBJ2-6; V: TRBV5-4
CDR3: CASSAGTGYDEQYF; J: TRBJ2-7; V: TRBV19
CDR3: CASSLGESNYGYTF; J: TRBJ1-2; V: TRBV5-1
CDR3: CSARSDRGGWTGELFF; J: TRBJ2-2; V: TRBV20-1
CDR3: CASHSQTNTEAFF; J: TRBJ1-1; V: TRBV5-8
CDR3: CATSGTLVSNQPQHF; J: TRBJ1-5; V: TRBV2
CDR3: CASSQGGNGELFF; J: TRBJ2-2; V: TRBV4-3
CDR3: CASRRQGDGGELFF; J: TRBJ2-2; V: TRBV7-9